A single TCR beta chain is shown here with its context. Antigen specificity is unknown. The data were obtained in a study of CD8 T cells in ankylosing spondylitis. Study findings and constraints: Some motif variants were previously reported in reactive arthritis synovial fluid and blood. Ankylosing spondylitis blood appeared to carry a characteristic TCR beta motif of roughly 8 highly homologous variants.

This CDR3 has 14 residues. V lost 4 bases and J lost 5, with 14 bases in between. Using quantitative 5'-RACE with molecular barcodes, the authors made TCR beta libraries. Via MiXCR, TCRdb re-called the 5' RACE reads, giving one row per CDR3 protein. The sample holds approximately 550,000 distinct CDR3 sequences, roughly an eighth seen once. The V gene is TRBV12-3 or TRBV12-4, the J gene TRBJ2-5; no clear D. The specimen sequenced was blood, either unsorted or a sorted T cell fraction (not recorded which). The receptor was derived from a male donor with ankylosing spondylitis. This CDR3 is CASSSIRAAETQYF. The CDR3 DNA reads TGTGCCAGCAGTTCAATCCGGGCGGCGGAGACCCAGTACTTC.